This record concerns one T cell receptor (beta chain) sequence. Its antigen remains undetermined. No per-base quality is available; no much larger clone lies one base away. This entry belongs to a study of cytomegalovirus exposure and HLA in healthy donors (dated by TCRdb to 2016 to 2017). Regarding the study in general: According to an earlier analysis of 550 to 700 of the donors, about 179 million T cells yielded 90 million to 130 million unique TCR beta sequences and more than 250 Gb of sequence data. Roughly 300 gigabases of sequencing data and tens of millions of unique TCR sequences made up an early release that covered approximately 620 HLA-typed donors. A later genetic analysis took genome-wide SNP genotypes for about three fifths of the roughly 670 donors and used that subset as a discovery cohort. Of the roughly 400 genotyped donors, about 80% fell in the genetic ancestry cluster associated with self-reported Caucasian donors. In addition to the first cohort of 666 subjects, a separate validation cohort of some 120 different subjects was used. All discovery cohort repertoires had been generated on a single sequencing platform. Four to six DR-DQ haplotypes were handled as single units for association and clustering, since linkage in the cohort was strong. The study was designed to test whether signatures of past pathogen exposure could be identified by cataloging public T cell receptors. In a later analysis, previously published TCR beta repertoires from fewer than 750 donors were re-analyzed and high-resolution HLA genotyping was added so that TCR occurrence patterns could be studied. The later analysis used no new phenotypic data to find candidate immune exposures, relying instead on TCR beta sequences and their occurrence across donors. To decide whether each TCR beta V gene segment behaved as functional or pseudogenic, an earlier analysis of some 570 of the donors relied on high-throughput TCR beta sequencing. Donor age, sex, ethnicity and CMV serostatus were collected together with the repertoire data. On average, about 240,000 unique TCR beta nucleotide sequences were sequenced per donor among a few hundred genotyped donors of the cohort, with 15% to 20% of those sequences being non-productive. HLA typing included class I and class II loci at four-digit resolution. The study used immunosequencing to profile the T cell repertoires of approximately 640 subjects and linked those repertoires to cytomegalovirus serostatus. The number of donors typed differed by locus, with about 620-630 for A, B, C, DRB1 and DQB1, approximately 500 for DQA1, under 610 for DPA1, and roughly 450 for DPB1. The study combined high-throughput TCR immunosequencing, statistical association of individual TCRs with disease status, and machine learning to predict cytomegalovirus infection status. The paper's findings and limits, for the study overall: The study listed 164 TCR beta chains as associated with cytomegalovirus. In a later analysis, TCR association rates were found to vary across HLA loci, with the most associated TCRs seen for DRB1 alleles and the fewest for HLA-C alleles. According to a later genetic analysis, donors in an Asian-associated ancestry cluster had fewer N-insertions in productive TCRs than the approximately 700-donor mean. Linkage disequilibrium might explain the correlated functional status among segregating V segments, but an unknown experimental factor could not be ruled out. A few of the identified cytomegalovirus-associated TCR beta chains were confirmed in vitro to be specific for cytomegalovirus antigens. Most CMV-associated TCR beta chains appeared to be HLA-restricted in a later analysis, and the HLA associations seemed to be driven largely by CMV exposure. Specific HLA alleles were associated with around 18,000 TCR beta sequences at a false discovery rate of 0.05 in a later analysis. The authors suggested that the approach could potentially be generalized to other disease states and immunological phenotypes. The classifier was reported to diagnose cytomegalovirus status with high specificity and sensitivity in both the original and validation cohorts. Because HLA typing was missing for some donors at each locus, association tests included only the typed subset. In an earlier analysis of roughly 560 of the donors, most TCR beta V segments were observed in productive rearrangements about 87% or about 30% of the time, broadly matching IMGT annotations. An association between a missense DCLRE1C variant and V-gene and J-gene trimming of TCR beta chains was found in a later genetic analysis and replicated in an independent cohort. A cluster of highly shared sequence variants was judged likely to be a technical artifact of the sequencing pipeline. Most TCR sequences were seen in very few donors, while some public TCRs were found in many individuals. The earlier analysis of about 600 of the donors excluded 15 to 20 rarely observed V segments, including chromosome 9 orphons, because counts were too low. Only TCR beta chains were sequenced in this cohort, and the absence of alpha or paired-chain data limited detectable features. The presence/absence analyses assumed that sequencing depth was roughly uniform across donors, and that assumption may not be true. According to a later analysis, parvovirus B19, influenza, CMV and Epstein-Barr virus appeared linked to several top co-occurrence clusters. In a later analysis, HLA-associated TCR beta chains showed more clonal expansion and lower generation probabilities than non-associated chains that were equally common. A further reported finding was that TCR beta sequences accurately predicted the HLA-A and HLA-B alleles for most subjects in the first cohort. Assigning TCR associations to individual alleles was difficult when HLA alleles, especially DR and DQ, strongly co-occurred. Because the 87-base-pair reads could not distinguish some IMGT-functional V segments, including TRBV6-2 and TRBV6-3, those segments were excluded. The only immune exposure information available for the cohort was CMV serostatus.

In total, 666 healthy bone marrow donors made up the cohort. At the time of sampling, all cohort members were nominally healthy, though unrecorded immune exposures were likely present. The donor tested CMV seronegative and was one of the 352 seronegative cohort members. A peripheral blood sample was provided by each donor, and peripheral blood mononuclear cells were used for TCR beta sequencing. Genomic DNA was extracted from the blood cell samples with the Qiagen DNeasy Blood Extraction Kit. Libraries were built with the immunoSEQ multiplex PCR assay. For the multiplex PCR, a mixture combining 60 forward primers for TCR Vbeta segments and 13 reverse primers for TCR Jbeta segments was used. The CDR3 region of rearranged TCR beta genes was amplified from genomic DNA with a multiplex PCR assay. Amplified TCR beta libraries were sequenced as 87-base-pair reads on the Illumina HiSeq System. In the authors' own workflow: A later analysis counted 75 million to 100 million unique TCR beta chains across the 666 repertoires, and some 11 million of these chains were shared by at least two donors. Raw reads were error-corrected and collapsed into unique sequences by a nearest-neighbor algorithm in which closely related sequences were merged to remove PCR and sequencing errors. Alignment of CDR3 sequences to IMGT reference sequences was used to assign V, D and J gene segments. For a sequence to be retained, a match of at least six nucleotides was required to both a V gene segment and a J gene segment. A rearrangement was called productive if the CDR3 had no stop codons and remained in frame with V and J, and every other rearrangement was called non-productive. CDR3 was defined according to IMGT convention as the region running from the second conserved V-encoded cysteine to the conserved J-encoded phenylalanine. The earlier analysis of 587 of the donors excluded sequences that lacked an unambiguous match to a single V gene segment. In an earlier analysis of 587 of the donors, a V segment was called functional when productive rearrangements were above 56.7%, and segregating when the standard deviation between donors exceeded 5%. A statistical classification framework was developed to diagnose cytomegalovirus status using the catalog of TCR beta chain sequences. In a later analysis, TCR nucleotide sequences were compared against IMGT/GENE-DB human TR gene sequences so that V and J genes could be assigned. The TCRdist pipeline was used in a later analysis to assign CDR3 sequences and most-parsimonious VDJ recombination scenarios. In a later analysis, every TCR beta chain was defined by the combination of its CDR3 amino acid sequence and its V-gene family, and reads without a unique V-gene family were dropped. To address suspected cross-contamination and a sequencing artifact, a later analysis removed around 590 highly shared, low-generation-probability nucleotide sequences. In a later analysis, a clonal expansion index for each public chain was calculated from normalized within-repertoire ranks of inferred template counts. A later analysis computed generation probabilities with a VDJ recombination model fitted to out-of-frame rearrangements, and checked the results against IGoR. Hypergeometric tests were used in a later analysis to score TCR-TCR, TCR-HLA and TCR-CMV co-occurrence, with a repertoire-size bias correction applied to the TCR pairs. False discovery rates were estimated in a later analysis by permuting HLA or CMV assignments 20 times. In a later analysis, co-occurring TCRs were grouped using DBSCAN, and TCRdist sequence similarity was added for clustering within HLA-allele-positive subsets. Repertoires with fewer than 30,000 or more than 120,000 public chains were left out of co-occurrence clustering, as were roughly five repertoires with anomalous nucleotide sharing. As stored in TCRdb, this immuneACCESS dataset retains in-frame rearrangements with V and J assigned. A fraction of the clones does not appear; measured against another copy, unresolved V genes explain less than half of the discrepancy, and the remainder lacks a known reason. The DNA was the basis for D and trimming; V, J and clone size are from that table. The sample has 85,000 to 90,000 clones on record, 70% to 90% of them singletons. Of the sample, under 2.5% is held by the ten largest clones.

Trimming at the junction amounts to 2 bases on V and 4 bases on J, and the germline ends lie 8 bases apart. Including cysteine and phenylalanine, the CDR3 has 13 amino acids. Only the CDR3 DNA stays, 39 bases, in frame from base 1. CDR1 and CDR2 are drawn from the germline V gene: LGHNA, YNFKEQ. The chain is assembled from TRBV4-2 and TRBJ2-5; TRBD2 could be the D gene, as 5 bases match. The TCR originated in a man aged 18 to 29 in good health and CMV-seronegative. Sequencing used PBMCs. The DNA is as follows: TGTGCCAGCAGCCAATCGCGGGCAGAGACCCAGTACTTC. Its protein product is CASSQSRAETQYF.